This TCR beta chain was retrieved from a study of beta chain features in type 1 diabetes. Turning to the study itself: Patients were similar to healthy donors in age and gender (as well as in cell yields). Over all samples combined, 107,917,701 sorted cells were examined.

This CDR3 is 11 amino acids long. Trimming took off 2 bases at V and 11 bases at J, with 8 bases between the two ends. The germline gives CDR1 SGHRS, CDR2 YFSETQ. This clone occurred a few times. Its antigen is not known. Study outcomes and limitations: Among patients with Type 1 diabetes, TCRB CDR3s were moderately but significantly shorter in every one of the four CD4+ subsets.

The isolated RNA, all of it, was reverse transcribed, so expressed TCRB transcripts were what got sequenced. Assay used: immunoSEQ multiplex PCR; TCRdb lists only in-frame clones, some missing. The table records around 430,000 clones, approximately 31% of them present only once. A CD45RO/CCR7/CD25/CD127/CD95/CD27 panel sorted naive, central memory, regulatory and stem cell-like memory CD4+ cells. This TCR was sampled from a man aged 18-30 years in good health. The rearrangement joins TRBV5-1 to TRBJ2-1; possibly TRBD2 for D (5 bases). Sequences were obtained from naive CD4+ T cells from blood. The CDR3 loop is CASSLRGKQFF. The CDR3 DNA reads as TGCGCCAGCAGCTTACGAGGGAAGCAGTTCTTC.